These 20 T cell receptor beta chains were sequenced from one sample in a study of regulatory T cells in long-lasting Graves disease. Specified time point: newly diagnosed GD, antithyroid drugs for less than 3 months. Following extraction of RNA from PBMCs, that RNA was used to make the TCR library. Both iRepertoire HTBI primers and Arm-PCR of CDR3 regions were used to build the TCR beta libraries. Via MiXCR, TCRdb re-called the multiplex PCR reads, giving one row per CDR3 protein. The sample includes approximately 480,000 distinct CDR3 sequences, around 16% of them seen just once. The same sample was also studied in work on T cells in Graves' hyperthyroidism and ophthalmopathy.

Sequencing used peripheral blood mononuclear cells (PBMCs), obtained at new diagnosis, from a patient treated with antithyroid drugs. These receptors came from a middle-aged man with Graves disease.

The rearrangement links TRBV19 to TRBJ2-1, with D hard to call. Germline V gives CDR1 LNHDA, CDR2 SQIVND (reference sequence). V shed 4 bases and J shed 9 bases, with 22 bases lying between them. This CDR3 has 16 amino acids. The CDR3 sequence is CASSSPRGIVSGEQFF. In nucleotides, the CDR3 is TGTGCCAGTAGTAGTCCTAGAGGTATAGTATCGGGTGAGCAGTTCTTC.

This clonotype occurred many times. At one end, the junction sequence differs from germline, possibly due to a read error. The rearrangement links TRBV20-1 to TRBJ2-1; 8 positions agree with TRBD2. The germline V gene encodes CDR1 DFQATT and CDR2 SNEGSKA (reference sequence). There are 11 residues in the CDR3. The CDR3 sequence: CSARGGTSYPF. The CDR3 bases are TGCAGTGCTAGGGGGGGGACTAGTTACCCCTTC.

Many counts were recorded for this clonotype. The CDR3 reads CASSLEQPNYGYTF. CDR3 nucleotides: TGTGCCAGCAGCTTAGAACAGCCTAACTATGGCTACACCTTC. The chain combines TRBV7-9 with TRBJ1-2; D ambiguous. The CDR3 contains 14 residues. Trimming shortened V by 1 base and J by 0 bases, and 6 bases separated the two germline ends. Per germline, CDR1 SEHNR and CDR2 FQNEAQ (reference sequence).

This clonotype was observed many times. The chain recombines TRBV4-1 with TRBJ1-1; no definite D call. Germline values: CDR1 MGHRA, CDR2 YSYEKL. The CDR3 spans 13 residues. The V end was cut by 2 bases, the J end by 13 bases, with 17 bases between. CDR3 in DNA: TGCGCCAGCAGCCAAACCCCTCTGCGTGTGGGTTTCTTT. Its protein product is CASSQTPLRVGFF.

The table lists this clonotype with many counts. The V call is TRBV5-1, the J call TRBJ1-1; D gene uncertain. Germline V gene sequence: CDR1 SGHRS, CDR2 YFSETQ. The CDR3 is made up of 12 amino acids. V was trimmed by 2 bases and J by 6 bases, leaving 8 bases between them. The CDR3 bases are TGCGCCAGCAGCTTCGATGAGGCTGAAGCTTTCTTT. This sequence encodes CASSFDEAEAFF.

The rearrangement joins TRBV6-2 or TRBV6-3 to TRBJ2-2, with 9 bases aligning to TRBD2. Germline V gene sequence: CDR1 MNHEY, CDR2 SVGEGT. V shed 8 bases and J 5 bases; nucleotides not matched to a gene: 9. This CDR3 is 15 amino acids long. CDR3 residues: CASVVAGVITGELFF. The CDR3 region has the DNA TGTGCCAGCGTTGTAGCGGGAGTTATAACCGGGGAGCTGTTTTTT.

The chain couples TRBV10-1 to TRBJ2-5; D is possibly TRBD1 (6 bases). The V gene's germline CDR1 is WNHNN and CDR2 SYGVQD (reference sequence). The CDR3 consists of 13 residues. With 7 bases removed from V and 5 bases from J, the gap between germline ends came to 14 bases. CDR3 sequence reads: CASIQGLRETQYF. The CDR3 DNA follows: TGCGCCAGCATTCAGGGGTTGAGGGAGACCCAGTACTTC.

This clonotype was counted at least ten times. The chain couples TRBV11-2 to TRBJ2-7; possibly TRBD1 for D (5 bases). This CDR3 region has 14 residues. Trimming removed 5 bases at V and 6 bases at J, with 17 bases between. Looked up from germline, CDR1 is SGHAT and CDR2 is FQNNGV. The CDR3 region has the DNA TGTGCCAGCAGCCCTCGGGTGTCCAGGGCCGAGCAGTACTTC. It specifies CASSPRVSRAEQYF. The full variable domain, in which reference TRBV11-2 and TRBJ2-7 provide the parts outside the CDR3, is EAGVAQSPRYKIIEKRQSVAFWCNPISGHATLYWYQQILGQGPKLLIQFQNNGVVDDSQLPKDRFSAERLKGVDSTLKIQPAKLEDSAVYLCASSPRVSRAEQYFGPGTRLTVT.

The J gene is TRBJ2-7, the V gene TRBV7-2; 7 bases agree with TRBD1. Germline values: CDR1 SGHTA, CDR2 FQGNSA. CDR3 length: 15 residues. V dropped 0 bases and J dropped 3; count of bases not matched to a gene: 5. The CDR3 protein is CASSLARGTYYEQYF. The CDR3 DNA sequence: TGTGCCAGCAGCTTAGCCAGGGGGACGTACTACGAGCAGTACTTC.

This sequence joins TRBV28 and TRBJ1-2; D ambiguous. Trimming took 2 bases from V and 7 from J, leaving 8 bases between them. This CDR3 has 12 residues. Germline CDR1 MDHEN, CDR2 SYDVKM. The CDR3 here is CASSLLHRGYTF. In DNA form, the CDR3 reads TGTGCCAGCAGTTTACTACATCGTGGCTACACCTTC.

This clonotype has only a few counts. The chain links TRBV27 to TRBJ1-5, with a possible D match to TRBD1 (5 bases). The CDR3 spans 13 residues. Germline V gene data show CDR1 as MNHEY and CDR2 as SMNVEV (reference sequence). Trimming cost V 3 bases and J 9 bases, with 12 bases left between them. The CDR3 is CASSLQGQLPQHF. The CDR3 DNA reads TGTGCCAGCAGTTTGCAGGGTCAATTGCCCCAGCATTTT.

This clonotype was seen many times. V gene TRBV20-1 combines with J gene TRBJ2-5; D gene uncertain. CDR1 and CDR2 (germline): DFQATT, SNEGSKA (reference sequence). The CDR3 runs to 11 residues. V lost 6 bases to trimming and J lost 4 bases, with 9 bases between them. The CDR3 reads CSAAKGETQYF. The DNA of the CDR3 is TGCAGTGCAGCTAAAGGAGAGACCCAGTACTTC.

This clonotype showed up just a few times. The rearrangement uses TRBV5-1 and TRBJ2-2; 7 bases are a match to TRBD2. Germline V gene lookup returns CDR1 SGHRS and CDR2 YFSETQ. With 3 bases clipped from V and 2 bases from J, the junction kept 4 bases outside the gene matches. The CDR3 has 15 residues. The CDR3 DNA reads TGCGCCAGCAGCTCGGGGAGGGGTAACACCGGGGAGCTGTTTTTT. It encodes CASSSGRGNTGELFF.

This clonotype was seen at least ten times. The chain is built from TRBV19 and TRBJ1-1; 7 bases map to TRBD1. The V and J ends lost 9 bases and 1 base, in that order; junction bases with no gene match: 5. The germline CDR1 and CDR2 sequences are LNHDA and SQIVND (reference sequence). The CDR3 covers 13 residues. This chain's CDR3 is CASEQGTNTEAFF. For the CDR3, the DNA is TGTGCCAGCGAACAGGGGACGAACACTGAAGCTTTCTTT.

The chain employs TRBV11-2 and TRBJ2-7; 12 bases fit TRBD2. This CDR3 comprises 15 residues. The V segment lost 5 bases and the J segment 1 base; nucleotides outside the gene matches: 3. Germline V gives CDR1 SGHAT, CDR2 FQNNGV. CDR3 in amino acids: CASSGLAGKSYEQYF. In nucleotides, the CDR3 is TGTGCCAGCAGCGGACTAGCGGGAAAGTCCTACGAGCAGTACTTC.

The CDR3 DNA reads TGTGCCAGCAGCCAAGAAAGGATAGAGCAGTACTTC. It translates to CASSQERIEQYF. V usage is TRBV14 and J usage is TRBJ2-7; no firm D call. CDR1 is SGHDN and CDR2 is FVKESK in the germline V gene. Deletions cut 0 bases from V and 7 bases from J, with 7 bases between. The CDR3 consists of 12 residues.

This clonotype has only a few counts. The chain joins TRBV20-1 to TRBJ2-7; D might be TRBD1 (6 bases). Looked up from germline, CDR1 is DFQATT and CDR2 is SNEGSKA (reference sequence). The germline V and J ends were trimmed by 0 bases and 3 bases, with 12 bases remaining between them. This CDR3 is 14 amino acids long. The CDR3 sequence: CSARDLGRGYEQYF. The CDR3 DNA reads as TGCAGTGCTAGAGATCTAGGCAGGGGCTACGAGCAGTACTTC.

This clonotype was counted a few times. The chain uses TRBV5-1 and TRBJ2-5; 7 positions agree with TRBD2. The CDR3 runs to 15 residues. Germline V gene data show CDR1 as SGHRS and CDR2 as YFSETQ. The trim removed 4 bases at V and 5 bases at J, leaving 11 bases unmatched. This chain's CDR3 is CASSLEAGVGETQYF. CDR3 DNA: TGCGCCAGCAGCCTTGAGGCGGGAGTGGGGGAGACCCAGTACTTC.

This clonotype was detected ten times or more. The V gene is TRBV20-1, the J gene TRBJ1-2, with 7 bases fitting TRBD1. Germline CDR1 is DFQATT and CDR2 is SNEGSKA (reference sequence). V gave up 5 bases and J gave up 0 bases; unmatched junction bases: 3. The CDR3 covers 13 residues. CDR3 loop: CSAPGTANYGYTF. The CDR3, as DNA: TGCAGTGCTCCCGGGACAGCTAACTATGGCTACACCTTC.

This chain connects TRBV7-9 to TRBJ1-1, with 9 bases that match TRBD1. The V gene end was trimmed by 5 bases and the J gene end by 0 bases; junction bases not matched to a gene: 10. The V gene's germline CDR1 is SEHNR and CDR2 FQNEAQ (reference sequence). CDR3 length: 17 residues. CDR3 sequence reads: CASSRRDRATMNTEAFF. CDR3 bases: TGTGCCAGCAGCCGGAGGGACAGGGCAACTATGAACACTGAAGCTTTCTTT.